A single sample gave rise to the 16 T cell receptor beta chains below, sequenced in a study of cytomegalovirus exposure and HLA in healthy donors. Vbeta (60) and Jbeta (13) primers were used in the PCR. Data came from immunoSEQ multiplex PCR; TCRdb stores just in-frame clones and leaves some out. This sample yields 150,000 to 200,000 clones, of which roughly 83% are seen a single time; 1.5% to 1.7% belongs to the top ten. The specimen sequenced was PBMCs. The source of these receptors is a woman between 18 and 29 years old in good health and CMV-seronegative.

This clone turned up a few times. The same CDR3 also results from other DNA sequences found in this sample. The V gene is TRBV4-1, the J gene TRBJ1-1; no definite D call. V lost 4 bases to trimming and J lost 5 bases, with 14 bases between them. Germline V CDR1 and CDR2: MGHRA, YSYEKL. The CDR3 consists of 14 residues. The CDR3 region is CASSLDVTGTEAFF. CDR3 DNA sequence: TGCGCCAGCAGCCTGGACGTGACGGGGACTGAAGCTTTCTTT.

The CDR3 DNA follows: TGTGCCAGCAGTGATCCCGACGGGGAAAGAGAAGAGACCCAGTACTTC. It is translated as CASSDPDGEREETQYF. The chain combines TRBV25-1 with TRBJ2-5; the D gene is possibly TRBD2 (5 bases). The CDR3 sequence is 16 residues long. Germline-derived CDR1 and CDR2 are MGHDK and SYGVNS. V lost 3 bases and J lost 3, with 17 bases in between.

In nucleotides, the CDR3 is TGTGCCAGCAGCCGCAGCACCGGGACAGGGGGATCGAGGGAGTTCTTC. Encoded protein: CASSRSTGTGGSREFF. The chain uses TRBV28 and TRBJ2-1, with TRBD1 matching over 11 bases. The V gene's germline CDR1 is MDHEN and CDR2 SYDVKM. V was pared by 6 bases and J by 14 bases, with 18 bases of the junction left unmatched. CDR3 length: 16 residues.

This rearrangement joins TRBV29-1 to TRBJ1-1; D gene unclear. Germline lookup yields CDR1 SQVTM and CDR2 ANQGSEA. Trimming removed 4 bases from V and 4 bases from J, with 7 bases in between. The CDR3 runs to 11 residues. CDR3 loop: CSVGAGTEAFF. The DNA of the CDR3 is TGCAGCGTTGGGGCGGGCACTGAAGCTTTCTTT.

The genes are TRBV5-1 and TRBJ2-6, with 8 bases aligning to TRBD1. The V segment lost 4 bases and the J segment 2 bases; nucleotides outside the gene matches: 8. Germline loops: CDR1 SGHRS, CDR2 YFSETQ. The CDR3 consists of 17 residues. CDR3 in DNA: TGCGCCAGCAGCGCCGGACAGGGTTCGGCTGGGGCCAACGTCCTGACTTTC. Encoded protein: CASSAGQGSAGANVLTF.

CDR3 sequence reads: CASSQMTGPGGYTF. In DNA form, the CDR3 reads TGTGCCAGCAGCCAAATGACAGGCCCGGGGGGCTACACCTTC. V is TRBV5-6 and J is TRBJ1-2; a possible D gene is TRBD1 (6 bases). V lost 4 bases and J 8 bases, leaving 18 bases between the germline ends. The CDR3 is made up of 14 amino acids. CDR1 is SGHDT and CDR2 is YYEEEE in the germline V gene.

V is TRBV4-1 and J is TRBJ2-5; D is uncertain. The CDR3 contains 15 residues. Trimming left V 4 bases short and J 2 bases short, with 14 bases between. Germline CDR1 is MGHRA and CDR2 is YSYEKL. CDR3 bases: TGCGCCAGCAGCCTAGGCAACAGATATCAAGAGACCCAGTACTTC. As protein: CASSLGNRYQETQYF.

CDR3 protein: CASSLELGGLGYTF. CDR3 nucleotide sequence: TGTGCCAGCAGCTTAGAGCTAGGGGGCCTTGGCTACACCTTC. V and J are TRBV7-9 and TRBJ1-2; 7 bases are a match to TRBD1. Germline loops: CDR1 SEHNR, CDR2 FQNEAQ (reference sequence). This CDR3 has 14 residues. The trim removed 1 base at V and 7 bases at J, leaving 6 bases unmatched.

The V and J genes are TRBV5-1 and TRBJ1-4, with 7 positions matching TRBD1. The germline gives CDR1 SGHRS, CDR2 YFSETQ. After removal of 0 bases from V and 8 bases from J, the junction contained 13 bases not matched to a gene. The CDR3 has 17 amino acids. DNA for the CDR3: TGCGCCAGCAGCTTGGCCTCCTCCACAGGGGTTAGGGAAAAACTGTTTTTT. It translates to CASSLASSTGVREKLFF.

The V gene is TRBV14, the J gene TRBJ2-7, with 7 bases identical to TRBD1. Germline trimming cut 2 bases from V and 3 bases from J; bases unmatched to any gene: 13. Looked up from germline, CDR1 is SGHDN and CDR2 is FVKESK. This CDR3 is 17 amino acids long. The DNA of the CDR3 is TGTGCCAGCAGCCAACGAACAGGGGTTCCCCATAACTACGAGCAGTACTTC. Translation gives CASSQRTGVPHNYEQYF.

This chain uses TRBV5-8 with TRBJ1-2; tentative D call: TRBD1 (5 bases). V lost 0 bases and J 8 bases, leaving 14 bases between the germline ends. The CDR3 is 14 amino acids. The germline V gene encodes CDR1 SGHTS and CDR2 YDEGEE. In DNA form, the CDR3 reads TGTGCCAGCAGCTTGGGACCGGGACTAAGGGGCTACACCTTC. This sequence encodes CASSLGPGLRGYTF. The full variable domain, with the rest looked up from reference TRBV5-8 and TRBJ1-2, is EAGVTQSPTHLIKTRGQQATLRCSPISGHTSVYWYQQALGLGLQFLLWYDEGEERNRGNFPPRFSGRQFPNYSSELNVNALELEDSALYLCASSLGPGLRGYTFGSGTRLTVV.

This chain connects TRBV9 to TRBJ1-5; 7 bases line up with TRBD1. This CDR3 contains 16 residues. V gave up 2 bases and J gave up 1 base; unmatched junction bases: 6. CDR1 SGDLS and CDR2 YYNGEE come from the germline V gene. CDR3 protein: CASSVNRDRSNQPQHF. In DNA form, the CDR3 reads TGTGCCAGCAGCGTCAACCGGGACAGAAGCAATCAGCCCCAGCATTTT.

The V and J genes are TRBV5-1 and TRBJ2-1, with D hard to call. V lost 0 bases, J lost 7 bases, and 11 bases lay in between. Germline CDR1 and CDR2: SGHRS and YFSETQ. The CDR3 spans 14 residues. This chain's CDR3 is CASSLGGSRNEQFF. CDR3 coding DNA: TGCGCCAGCAGCTTGGGTGGTTCGAGGAATGAGCAGTTCTTC.

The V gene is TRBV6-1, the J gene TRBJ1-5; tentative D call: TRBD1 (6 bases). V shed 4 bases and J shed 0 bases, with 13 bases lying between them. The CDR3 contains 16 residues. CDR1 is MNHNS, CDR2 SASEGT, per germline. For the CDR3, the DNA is TGTGCCAGCAGTGGGGGAGGGGGGAGTAGCAATCAGCCCCAGCATTTT. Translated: CASSGGGGSSNQPQHF.

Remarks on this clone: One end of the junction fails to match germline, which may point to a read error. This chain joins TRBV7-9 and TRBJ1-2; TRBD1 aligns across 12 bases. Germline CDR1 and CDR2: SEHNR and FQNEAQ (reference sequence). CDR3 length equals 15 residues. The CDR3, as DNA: TGTTCCAGCAGCTTGGGACAGGGGGCGAGGGATGGCTACACCTTC. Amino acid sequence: CSSSLGQGARDGYTF.

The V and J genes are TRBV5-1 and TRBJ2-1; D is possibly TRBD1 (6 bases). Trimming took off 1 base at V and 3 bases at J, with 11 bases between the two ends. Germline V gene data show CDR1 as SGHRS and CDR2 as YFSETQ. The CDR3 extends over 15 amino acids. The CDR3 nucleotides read TGCGCCAGCAGCTTGACAGGGAATAGCTACAATGAGCAGTTCTTC. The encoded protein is CASSLTGNSYNEQFF.